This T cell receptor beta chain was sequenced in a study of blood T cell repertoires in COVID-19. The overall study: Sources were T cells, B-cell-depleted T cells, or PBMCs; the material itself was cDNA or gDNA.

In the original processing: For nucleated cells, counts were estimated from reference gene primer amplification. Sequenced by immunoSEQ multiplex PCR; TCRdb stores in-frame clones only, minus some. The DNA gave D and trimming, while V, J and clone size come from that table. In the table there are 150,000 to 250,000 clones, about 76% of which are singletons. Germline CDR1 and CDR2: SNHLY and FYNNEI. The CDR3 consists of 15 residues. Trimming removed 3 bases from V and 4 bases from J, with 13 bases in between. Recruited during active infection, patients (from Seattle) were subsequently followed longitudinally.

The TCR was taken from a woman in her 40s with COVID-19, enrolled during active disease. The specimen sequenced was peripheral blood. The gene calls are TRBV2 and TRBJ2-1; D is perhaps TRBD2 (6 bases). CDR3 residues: CASSERTGGYNEQFF. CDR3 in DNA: TGTGCCAGCAGTGAGCGGACTGGGGGGTACAATGAGCAGTTCTTC.